The 16 T cell receptor beta chains listed next were all sequenced from one sample in a study of T cells in Graves' hyperthyroidism and ophthalmopathy. Researchers took RNA transcripts and amplified the TCR beta CDR3 regions from them. The HTBI primer set drove a first-round RT-PCR of the TCR CDR3. One entry per CDR3 protein results from TCRdb running MiXCR on the multiplex PCR reads. Of 800,000 or so distinct CDR3 sequences listed, 35% to 45% are singletons. The specimen was blood. Source of these receptors: a man aged 18 to 29 with Graves' hyperthyroidism.

The genes are TRBV30 and TRBJ2-2, with a tentative D call TRBD2 (6 bases). The germline V gene has CDR1 GTSNPN and CDR2 SVGIG (reference sequence). CDR3 length: 14 residues. The ends were cut back, 2 bases at V and 7 bases at J, with 14 bases in the middle. CDR3 bases: TGTGCCTGGAGTCCCCCGGGGAGGCTCGGGGAGCTGTTTTTT. It yields the protein CAWSPPGRLGELFF.

About this clonotype: An end of the junction differs from the germline gene, which may be a read error. CDR3 sequence (DNA): TGCAGTGCTAAAGAGGGATGGACGGATCAGCCCCGGCATTTT. Amino acid sequence: CSAKEGWTDQPRHF. J is TRBJ1-5 and V is TRBV20-1; unclear D gene. Germline assignment: CDR1 DFQATT and CDR2 SNEGSKA (reference sequence). This CDR3 comprises 14 residues.

In its sample, this clonotype was seen a few times. At one end the junction does not follow the germline gene, possibly because of a read error. The rearrangement uses TRBV7-2 and TRBJ1-3; 7 bases map to TRBD1. In germline, CDR1 is SGHTA, CDR2 FQGNSA. This CDR3 has 16 amino acids. The DNA of the CDR3 is TGCGCCAGCAGCCCGCCGACAGGGATCTCTGGAAACACCATATATTTT. It encodes CASSPPTGISGNTIYF.

Comments on this clonotype: A much larger clone lies a single base off, so this may be a read error. The chain links TRBV10-3 to TRBJ2-7; D gene uncertain. The germline CDR1 and CDR2 sequences are ENHRY and SYGVKD. The CDR3 totals 12 residues. Here the CDR3 reads CALSDENYEQYF. DNA of the CDR3: TGTGCCCTCAGTGACGAGAACTACGAGCAGTACTTC.

This clonotype was seen repeatedly, ten times or more. A much larger clonotype is one base distant, so this may be a read error. This rearrangement joins TRBV7-2 to TRBJ1-1; weak D call: TRBD1 (5 bases). Per germline, CDR1 SGHTA and CDR2 FQGNSA. Deletions cut 5 bases from V and 3 bases from J, with 7 bases between. This CDR3 has 12 amino acids. The CDR3 loop is CASSRGYTEAFF. CDR3 DNA sequence: TGTGCCAGCAGCCGGGGGTACACTGAAGCTTTCTTT.

This clonotype appeared many times. This rearrangement joins TRBV7-9 to TRBJ1-1; D might be TRBD1 (5 bases). The CDR3 totals 13 residues. Trimming took off 8 bases at V and 1 base at J, with 11 bases between the two ends. The germline V gene encodes CDR1 SEHNR and CDR2 FQNEAQ (reference sequence). The CDR3 sequence: CASGGDTNTEAFF. As DNA, the CDR3 is TGTGCCAGCGGGGGTGACACGAACACTGAAGCTTTCTTT.

This clonotype was seen a few times. The junction departs from germline at one end; a sequencing error may be responsible. The chain links TRBV7-9 to TRBJ2-2; maybe TRBD1 (5 bases). The CDR3 extends over 13 amino acids. Per germline, CDR1 SEHNR and CDR2 FQNEAQ (reference sequence). The CDR3 reads CASSQGVTGELFF. The CDR3 DNA follows: TGCGCCAGCAGCCAAGGGGTCACCGGGGAGCTGTTTTTT.

This clonotype was recorded a few times. The J gene is TRBJ2-2, the V gene TRBV19; no reliable D call. Germline CDR1 and CDR2: LNHDA and SQIVND (reference sequence). The V and J ends lost 3 bases and 0 bases respectively, with 11 bases between them. The CDR3 runs 16 residues. CDR3 in DNA: TGTGCCAGTAGTATCCAGGCAACCGCGAACACCGGGGAGCTGTTTTTT. Protein: CASSIQATANTGELFF.

In its sample, this clonotype was seen many times. The V call is TRBV7-3, the J call TRBJ1-2, with 7 nucleotides matching TRBD1. Germline CDR1 SGHTA, CDR2 FQGTGA. J lost 7 bases, V lost 2 bases, and 7 bases had no gene match. This CDR3 has 14 residues. In DNA, the CDR3 is TGTGCCAGCAGCTTAGATTCAGGGGACAGTGGCTACACCTTC. It translates to CASSLDSGDSGYTF.

Only a few counts were recorded for this clonotype. The chain carries TRBV4-1 and TRBJ2-7; 7 bases align to TRBD2. Looked up from germline, CDR1 is MGHRA and CDR2 is YSYEKL. V lost 0 bases and J lost 4; bases outside the gene matches: 3. This CDR3 is built from 14 residues. The CDR3 nucleotides read TGCGCCAGCAGCCAAGAGGCGGGAGTGTACGAGCAGTACTTC. It yields the protein CASSQEAGVYEQYF.

This chain's CDR3 is CASADRAYEQYF. CDR3 coding DNA: TGTGCCAGCGCGGACAGGGCCTACGAGCAGTACTTC. The chain uses TRBV2 and TRBJ2-7, with 8 bases lining up with TRBD1. This CDR3 contains 12 residues. Trimming cost V 8 bases and J 2 bases; bases outside gene matches: 2. Germline V gene lookup returns CDR1 SNHLY and CDR2 FYNNEI.

This chain links TRBV4-3 with TRBJ2-2; no reliable D call. The length of the CDR3 is 14 residues. CDR1 LGHNA and CDR2 YSLEER come from the germline V gene. Trimming removed 1 base at V and 9 bases at J, with 12 bases between. The CDR3 sequence is CASSQATGVRELFF. The CDR3 bases are TGCGCCAGCAGCCAAGCGACTGGGGTGAGGGAGCTGTTTTTT.

This clonotype was seen many times. The rearrangement joins TRBV29-1 to TRBJ1-1, with no clear D. The germline V gene encodes CDR1 SQVTM and CDR2 ANQGSEA. V was shortened by 5 bases and J by 4 bases, with 14 bases between the two germline ends. The CDR3 covers 13 residues. CDR3 in DNA: TGCAGCGTTTTGGGGAGCACGGTCACTGAAGCTTTCTTT. Translating it yields CSVLGSTVTEAFF.

This clonotype appeared many times. This sequence joins TRBV10-1 and TRBJ2-5; D not resolved. Germline V gene lookup returns CDR1 WNHNN and CDR2 SYGVQD (reference sequence). Deletions cut 7 bases from V and 5 bases from J, with 11 bases between. The CDR3 length is 12 residues. In DNA, the CDR3 is TGCGCCAGCACCCCCAGGCGGGAGACCCAGTACTTC. Its protein is CASTPRRETQYF.

The chain is built from TRBV20-1 and TRBJ2-2; D perhaps matches TRBD2 (6 bases). V lost 6 bases and J 1 base, leaving 12 bases between the germline ends. The germline V gene encodes CDR1 DFQATT and CDR2 SNEGSKA (reference sequence). The CDR3 spans 14 residues. The CDR3 DNA follows: TGCAGTGCCGGGAGAGCGGGGAACACCGGGGAGCTGTTTTTT. Its protein is CSAGRAGNTGELFF.

The chain carries TRBV6-1 and TRBJ2-7, with 7 bases aligning to TRBD1. J lost 2 bases, V lost 2 bases, and 3 bases had no gene match. CDR1 MNHNS and CDR2 SASEGT come from the germline V gene. The CDR3 extends over 14 amino acids. CDR3 DNA sequence: TGTGCCAGCAGTGAATTGACAGGGCCCTACGAGCAGTACTTC. It translates to CASSELTGPYEQYF.